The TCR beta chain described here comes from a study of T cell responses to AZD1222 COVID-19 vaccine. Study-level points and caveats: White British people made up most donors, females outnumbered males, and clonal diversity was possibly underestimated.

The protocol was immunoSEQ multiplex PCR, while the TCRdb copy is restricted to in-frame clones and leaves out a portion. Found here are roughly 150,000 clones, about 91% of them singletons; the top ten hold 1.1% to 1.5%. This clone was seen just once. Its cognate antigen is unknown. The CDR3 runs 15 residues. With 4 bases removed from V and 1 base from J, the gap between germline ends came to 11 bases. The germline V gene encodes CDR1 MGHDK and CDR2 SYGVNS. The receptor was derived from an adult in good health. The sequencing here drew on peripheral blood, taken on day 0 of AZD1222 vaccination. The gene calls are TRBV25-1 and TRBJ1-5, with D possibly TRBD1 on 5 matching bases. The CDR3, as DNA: TGTGCCAGCAGTGGTGGGGGTTGGAGCAATCAGCCCCAGCATTTT. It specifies CASSGGGWSNQPQHF.